The T cell receptor (beta chain) under discussion was sequenced for a study of OX40 agonist ivuxolimab in advanced cancers. With respect to this clone: The antigen is undetermined.

Findings and limits, study-wide: CD4+ and CD8+ blood T cells expanded clonally by week 6 at 0.1 to 3.0 mg/kg.

The germline V gene has CDR1 SGHRS and CDR2 YFSETQ. The CDR3 runs to 14 residues. V shed 0 bases and J shed 3 bases, with 9 bases lying between them. TCRdb's table, derived via immunoSEQ multiplex PCR, lists solely in-frame clones and lacks some. The data contain 96,000 or so clones, roughly 87% of them seen just once; the ten biggest clones take up around 1.6%. The sample consisted of CD4+ or CD8+ T cells sorted from blood, taken in a trial of the OX40 agonist ivuxolimab. This TCR came from an adult with an advanced solid tumor such as melanoma, head and neck, liver or kidney cancer. This rearrangement joins TRBV5-1 to TRBJ2-5; a weak D match, TRBD1 (5 bases). CDR3 protein: CASSLVSGKETQYF. CDR3 nucleotides: TGCGCCAGCAGCTTGGTCTCAGGGAAAGAGACCCAGTACTTC. The full variable domain, its missing parts supplied by reference TRBV5-1 and TRBJ2-5, is KAGVTQTPRYLIKTRGQQVTLSCSPISGHRSVSWYQQTPGQGLQFLFEYFSETQRNKGNFPGRFSGRQFSNSRSEMNVSTLELGDSALYLCASSLVSGKETQYFGPGTRLLVL.